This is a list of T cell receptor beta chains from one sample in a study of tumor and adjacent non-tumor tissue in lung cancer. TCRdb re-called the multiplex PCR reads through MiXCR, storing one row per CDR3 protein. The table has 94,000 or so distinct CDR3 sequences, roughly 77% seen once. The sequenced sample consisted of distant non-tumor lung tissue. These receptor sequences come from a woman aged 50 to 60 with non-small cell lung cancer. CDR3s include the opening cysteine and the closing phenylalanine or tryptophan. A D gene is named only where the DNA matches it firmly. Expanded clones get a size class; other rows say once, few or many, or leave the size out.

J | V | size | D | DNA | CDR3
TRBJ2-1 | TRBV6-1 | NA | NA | TGCGCCAGCCGGTCGCTAGTACCGAGCTCCTACACTGAGCAGTTCTTC | CASRSLVPSSYTEQFF
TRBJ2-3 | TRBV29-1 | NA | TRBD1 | TGCAGCGGAGCAGGGGGCGGGGATACGCAATATTTT | CSGAGGGDTQYF
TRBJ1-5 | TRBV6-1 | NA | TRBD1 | TGTGGCAGCGTCCGGACAGGATGCAATCAGCCCCAGCATTTT | CGSVRTGCNQPQHF
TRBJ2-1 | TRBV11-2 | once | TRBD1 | TGTGACAGCAGTTTGGAACCGGGACAGGGATTCACTGTGCAGTTCTTC | CDSSLEPGQGFTVQFF
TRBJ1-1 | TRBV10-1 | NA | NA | TGCGCCAGCAGTGATAACCAGGGTTACAGTGAAACTTTCTTT | CASSDNQGYSETFF
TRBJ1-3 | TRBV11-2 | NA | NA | TGCGCTACCAGCGCAGGCATGAACTCTGGAAACGCCATATATTTT | CATSAGMNSGNAIYF
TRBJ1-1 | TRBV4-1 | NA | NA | TGCGCCAGCTGCCAAGATCGATCGAACGCTGAAGCTTCCTTT | CASCQDRSNAEASF
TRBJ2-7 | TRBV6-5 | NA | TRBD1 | TGTGCCAGCACCGCGCTCGGCAGGGGGCAAGAAGAGCAGTACTTC | CASTALGRGQEEQYF
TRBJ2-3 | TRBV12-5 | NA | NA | TGCGCTAGTGGTGTTGACGGGGGCAACACAGATACGCAGTATTTT | CASGVDGGNTDTQYF
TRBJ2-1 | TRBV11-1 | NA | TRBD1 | TGTGTTAACAGCTTAAGAGGGGGCCGGTATGAGCAGTTCTTC | CVNSLRGGRYEQFF
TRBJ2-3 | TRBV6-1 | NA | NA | TGTGCCAGCAAACTAGACACGGATATGCAGTATTTT | CASKLDTDMQYF
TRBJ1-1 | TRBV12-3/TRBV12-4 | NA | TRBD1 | TGTGCCTGCAGTCTCCGACAGGGGCAGAACGCTGAAGCTTTCTTT | CACSLRQGQNAEAFF
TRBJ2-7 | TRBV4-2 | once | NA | TGTACCAGCAGTACAGCGGGCTCCTACGAGCAGTACTTC | CTSSTAGSYEQYF
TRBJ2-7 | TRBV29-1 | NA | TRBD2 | TGCAGCGTCTCTAGCGGGATCTTTGCTGAGCACTACTTC | CSVSSGIFAEHYF
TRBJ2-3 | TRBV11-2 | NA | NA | TGTGTCAGCAGCTTAGGGCCGGAGAATACGCAGTATTTT | CVSSLGPENTQYF
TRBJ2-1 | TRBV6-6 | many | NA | TGTGCCAGCAGTCCCCAAGCGGCCCCCTACAATGAGCAGTTCTTC | CASSPQAAPYNEQFF